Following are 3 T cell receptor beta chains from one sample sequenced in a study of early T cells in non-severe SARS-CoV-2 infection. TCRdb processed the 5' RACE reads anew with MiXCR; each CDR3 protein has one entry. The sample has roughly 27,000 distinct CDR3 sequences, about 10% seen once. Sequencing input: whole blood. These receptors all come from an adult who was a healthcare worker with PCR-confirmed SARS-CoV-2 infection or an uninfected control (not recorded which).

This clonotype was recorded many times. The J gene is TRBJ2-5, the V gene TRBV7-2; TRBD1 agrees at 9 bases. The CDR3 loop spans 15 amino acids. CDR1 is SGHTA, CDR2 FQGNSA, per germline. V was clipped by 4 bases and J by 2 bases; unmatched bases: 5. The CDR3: CASSSGQGRQETQYF. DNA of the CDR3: TGTGCCAGCAGCTCAGGACAGGGGCGGCAAGAGACCCAGTACTTC.

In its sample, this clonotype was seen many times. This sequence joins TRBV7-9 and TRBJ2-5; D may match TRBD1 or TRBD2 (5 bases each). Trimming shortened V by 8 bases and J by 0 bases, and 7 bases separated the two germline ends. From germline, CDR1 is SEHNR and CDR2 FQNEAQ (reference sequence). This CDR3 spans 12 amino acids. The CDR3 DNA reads TGTGCCAGCGAGGGGAACCAAGAGACCCAGTACTTC. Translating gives CASEGNQETQYF.

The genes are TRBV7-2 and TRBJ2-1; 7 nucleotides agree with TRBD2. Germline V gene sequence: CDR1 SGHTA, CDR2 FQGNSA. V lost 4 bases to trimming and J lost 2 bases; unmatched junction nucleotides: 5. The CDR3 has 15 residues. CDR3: CASSSSGATYNEQFF. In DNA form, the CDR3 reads TGTGCCAGCAGCTCAAGCGGGGCTACCTACAATGAGCAGTTCTTC.